This note documents a single T cell receptor (beta chain) sequence. What it binds is not known. Use of 60 Vbeta and 13 Jbeta primers characterized the PCR. Measured with immunoSEQ multiplex PCR; TCRdb has only the in-frame clones, and not every one. The repertoire holds tens of thousands of clones, with roughly 67% as singletons. The data derive from a study of cytomegalovirus exposure and HLA in healthy donors. Study-wide results and caveats: For TCR beta chains, V- and J-gene trimming was later linked to a missense DCLRE1C variant.

CDR3 length: 13 residues. Looked up from germline, CDR1 is ENHRY and CDR2 is SYGVKD. Trimming cost V 10 bases and J 3 bases; bases outside gene matches: 6. Sequencing was carried out using PBMCs. This sequence was found in a woman in her forties or fifties in good health and CMV-seropositive. The chain recombines TRBV10-3 with TRBJ1-2; TRBD1 matches 9 bases. Here the CDR3 reads CATTGGTDYGYTF. The DNA for the CDR3 is TGTGCCACGACAGGGGGGACAGACTATGGCTACACCTTC.